The entry that follows covers one TCR beta chain sequence. No antigen is known for it. Base qualities are not provided; no much larger clone lies one nucleotide away. The data were obtained in a study of beta chain features in type 1 diabetes (dated by TCRdb to the late 2010s). Notes on the research overall: No differences in mean age, gender distribution, total cell number or subset yield were found between patients and healthy donors. A total of around 110,000,000 sorted cells were examined across all samples, and RNA yield correlated strongly with the number of cells per subset. The study compared the TCRB repertoires of sorted circulating CD4+ T cell subsets in recently diagnosed type 1 diabetes patients with those in matched healthy donors. Regulatory and stem cell-like memory subsets were isolated from only 8 patients and roughly 8 healthy donors, whereas naive and central memory subsets came from all 30 or so donors. Broader findings and caveats from the paper: Because the HLA sub-analyses included only small numbers of individuals, any influence of HLA type on TCRB rearrangement was left unresolved. Type 1 diabetes patients showed a moderate but significant shortening of TCRB CDR3 length in all four CD4+ subsets. Shorter templates might be favored by PCR, yet because patient and control samples were amplified and corrected together, any such skew would affect both groups equally. Sequencing cDNA rather than genomic DNA could over-represent highly expressing activated cells, although activation and CD3 levels did not differ between groups. The naive, central memory and regulatory TCRB repertoires appeared to resemble one another more closely among patients than among healthy donors. Patients with type 1 diabetes made fewer insertions and deleted more nucleotides at VDJ recombination sites, implying thymic rearrangement abnormalities.

Each donor gave one peripheral blood draw, roughly 0.12 L on average, collected into heparinised tubes. A BD FACSAria II and a panel including CD45RO, CCR7, CD25, CD127, CD95 and CD27 were used to sort naive, central memory, regulatory and stem cell-like memory CD4+ T cells. All sorted populations exceeded 95% purity. PBMCs were isolated right away by Lymphoprep density gradient centrifugation and were stained directly, without culture. Samples were stained and sorted in pairs, with one healthy donor and one patient per experiment, so that batch effects were minimized. All of the isolated RNA was reverse transcribed with the High Capacity cDNA Reverse Transcription Kit, so expressed TCRB transcripts were sequenced. Deep immunoSEQ sequencing was performed on naive, central memory and regulatory T cell samples, with an average of roughly 3.5 million total reads per sample. After sorted cells were lysed in RLT buffer, RNA was extracted with DNase-treated RNeasy Micro or Mini kits, with the choice depending on cell number. Each cell subset was processed separately to prevent cross-contamination, with patient and healthy donor samples processed together. TCRB sequences were amplified from cDNA with the immunoSEQ multiplex PCR, producing 87-bp fragments spanning the CDR3 region. Sequencing of the amplicons was performed on the Illumina HiSeq platform. In the authors' own workflow: PCR bias was computationally corrected using synthetic template baselines, reads within Hamming distance 2 were collapsed, and singletons that could not be merged were discarded. By aligning reads against IMGT, V, D and J genes, CDR3 length, and insertions or deletions at six rearrangement sites were assigned. Within each subset, clonotype counts were normalized to sorted cell number, and only after that were true diversity and Gini coefficients computed with the tcR R package. Repertoire sharing was quantified using the overlap coefficient calculated on TCRB nucleotide sequences. As a proxy for the pre-selection repertoire, out-of-frame TCRB sequences from naive cells were analyzed. Imported from immuneACCESS, the table was reduced by TCRdb to in-frame sequences with V and J called. These copies leave out some clones; in studies compared against another copy, an unresolved V gene accounts for under half, and the cause of the remainder is not known. That table furnishes V, J and clone size, whereas the DNA furnished D and trimming. The sample contains about 330,000 clones, approximately 9.9% of them found a single time. The ten largest clones take up under 0.02% of the sample.

The specimen was naive CD4+ T cells from blood. In light of the paper, this sample's cell subset or site label describes: true naive CD4+ T cells. This TCR derives from a woman aged 25 to 39 in good health.

The DNA reads as follows: TGTGCCGTACAGGGGTTGGAGACCCAGTACTTC. It is translated as CAVQGLETQYF. Recombination joined TRBV28 with TRBJ2-5, and 7 junctional nucleotides match TRBD1. The CDR3 holds 11 amino acids from the cysteine to the phenylalanine. The DNA shown is the 33-base CDR3, in frame from base 1. CDR1 and CDR2 are read off the germline V gene as MDHEN and SYDVKM. V is pruned by 11 bases and J by 5 bases, leaving 5 bases of the junction without a gene match.